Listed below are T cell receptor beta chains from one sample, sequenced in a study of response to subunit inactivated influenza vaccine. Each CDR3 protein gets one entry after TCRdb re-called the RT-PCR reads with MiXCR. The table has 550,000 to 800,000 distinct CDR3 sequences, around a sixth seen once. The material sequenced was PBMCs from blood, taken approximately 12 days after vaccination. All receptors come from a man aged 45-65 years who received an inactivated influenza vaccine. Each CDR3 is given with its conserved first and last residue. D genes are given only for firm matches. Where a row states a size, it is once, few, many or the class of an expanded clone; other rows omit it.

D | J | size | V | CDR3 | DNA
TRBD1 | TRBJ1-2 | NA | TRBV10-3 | CATKSQRDSSGYTF | TGTGCCACCAAGTCCCAGCGGGACAGTTCTGGCTACACCTTC
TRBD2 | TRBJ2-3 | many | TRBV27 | CASMVQRGDTQYF | TGTGCCAGCATGGTGCAGCGGGGTGATACGCAGTATTTT
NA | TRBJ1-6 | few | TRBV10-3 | CAISERDLNSPLHF | TGTGCCATCAGTGAAAGAGATCTCAATTCACCCCTCCACTTT
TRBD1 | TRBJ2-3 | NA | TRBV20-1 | CSAREYRTGVPDTQYF | TGCAGTGCTAGAGAGTATCGGACAGGGGTACCAGATACGCAGTATTTT
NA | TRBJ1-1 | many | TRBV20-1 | CSARDGGNTEAFF | TGCAGTGCCAGAGATGGGGGGAACACTGAAGCTTTCTTT
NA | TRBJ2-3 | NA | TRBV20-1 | CSAIQSSTDTQYF | TGCAGTGCTATACAGTCCTCCACAGATACGCAGTATTTT
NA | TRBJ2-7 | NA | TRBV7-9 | CASSFSVRSYEQYF | TGTGCCAGCAGCTTCAGCGTGAGATCCTACGAGCAGTACTTC
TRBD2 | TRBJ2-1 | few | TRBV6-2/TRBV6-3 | CASSTSGKQFF | TGTGCCAGCAGCACTAGCGGGAAGCAGTTCTTC
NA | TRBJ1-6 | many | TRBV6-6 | CASSPTNNSPLHF | TGTGCCAGCAGTCCTACCAATAATTCACCCCTCCACTTT
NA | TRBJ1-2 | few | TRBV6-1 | CASSERPTAIYGYTF | TGTGCCAGCAGTGAACGTCCGACAGCCATCTATGGCTACACCTTC
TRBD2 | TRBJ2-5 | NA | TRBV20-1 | CSASGGARLAGETQYF | TGCAGTGCTAGCGGCGGAGCTCGACTAGCAGGAGAGACCCAGTACTTC
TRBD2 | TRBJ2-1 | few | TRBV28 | CASRSPTGTSGGNEQFF | TGTGCCAGCAGGTCCCCTACCGGGACTAGCGGGGGGAATGAGCAGTTCTTC
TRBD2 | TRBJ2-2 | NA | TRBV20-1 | CSAPTSGNTGELFF | TGCAGTGCTCCGACTAGCGGGAACACCGGGGAGCTGTTTTTT
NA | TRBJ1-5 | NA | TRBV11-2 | CASSLARGQPQHF | TGTGCCAGCAGCTTAGCGAGGGGCCAGCCCCAGCATTTT
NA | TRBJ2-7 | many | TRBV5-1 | CASSFYKSSYEQYF | TGCGCCAGCAGCTTTTACAAGAGCTCCTACGAGCAGTACTTC
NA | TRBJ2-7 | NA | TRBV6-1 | CASKGGTPVEQYF | TGTGCCAGCAAAGGAGGAACCCCTGTTGAGCAGTACTTC
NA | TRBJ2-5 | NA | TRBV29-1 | CSGGDAGETQYF | TGCAGCGGGGGGGACGCGGGGGAGACCCAGTACTTC
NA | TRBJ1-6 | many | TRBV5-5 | CASSLRPLESYNSPLHF | TGTGCCAGCAGCTTGCGACCGTTGGAAAGCTATAATTCACCCCTCCACTTT
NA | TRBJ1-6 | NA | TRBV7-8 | CASSLGEGRSPLHF | TGTGCCAGCAGCTTAGGTGAGGGGCGATCACCCCTCCACTTT
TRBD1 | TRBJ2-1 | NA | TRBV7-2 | CATLPGQFNNEQFF | TGTGCCACCCTACCGGGACAGTTTAACAATGAGCAGTTCTTC
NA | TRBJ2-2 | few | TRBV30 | CAWSRKGYGKNTGELFF | TGTGCCTGGAGCCGGAAGGGGTACGGGAAGAACACCGGGGAGCTGTTTTTT
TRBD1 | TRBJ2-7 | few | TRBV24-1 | CATSSTGTGGLYEQYF | TGTGCCACCAGTTCTACCGGGACAGGGGGCTTATACGAGCAGTACTTC
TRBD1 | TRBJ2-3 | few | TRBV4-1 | CASSRGQGVFADTQYF | TGCGCCAGCAGCCGAGGACAGGGGGTCTTCGCAGATACGCAGTATTTT
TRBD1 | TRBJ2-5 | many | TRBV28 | CASSSGQDLRTQYF | TGTGCCAGCAGTTCCGGACAGGATCTCCGGACCCAGTACTTC
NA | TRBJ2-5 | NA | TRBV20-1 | CSGRGRETQYF | TGCAGTGGCAGGGGTCGGGAGACCCAGTACTTC
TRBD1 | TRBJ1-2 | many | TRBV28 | CASSQQGVSYGYTF | TGTGCCAGCAGCCAACAGGGGGTGAGCTATGGCTACACCTTC
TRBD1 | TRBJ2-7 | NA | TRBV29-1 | CSGGQRSEQYF | TGCAGCGGGGGACAGAGATCCGAGCAGTACTTC
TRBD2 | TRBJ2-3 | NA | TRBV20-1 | CSAMGLAGGPSSGTDTQYF | TGCAGTGCTATGGGACTAGCGGGGGGGCCATCGTCGGGCACAGATACGCAGTATTTT
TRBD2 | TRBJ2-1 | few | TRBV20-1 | CSARPGTSGSYNEQFF | TGCAGTGCTAGACCCGGGACTAGCGGCTCCTACAATGAGCAGTTCTTC